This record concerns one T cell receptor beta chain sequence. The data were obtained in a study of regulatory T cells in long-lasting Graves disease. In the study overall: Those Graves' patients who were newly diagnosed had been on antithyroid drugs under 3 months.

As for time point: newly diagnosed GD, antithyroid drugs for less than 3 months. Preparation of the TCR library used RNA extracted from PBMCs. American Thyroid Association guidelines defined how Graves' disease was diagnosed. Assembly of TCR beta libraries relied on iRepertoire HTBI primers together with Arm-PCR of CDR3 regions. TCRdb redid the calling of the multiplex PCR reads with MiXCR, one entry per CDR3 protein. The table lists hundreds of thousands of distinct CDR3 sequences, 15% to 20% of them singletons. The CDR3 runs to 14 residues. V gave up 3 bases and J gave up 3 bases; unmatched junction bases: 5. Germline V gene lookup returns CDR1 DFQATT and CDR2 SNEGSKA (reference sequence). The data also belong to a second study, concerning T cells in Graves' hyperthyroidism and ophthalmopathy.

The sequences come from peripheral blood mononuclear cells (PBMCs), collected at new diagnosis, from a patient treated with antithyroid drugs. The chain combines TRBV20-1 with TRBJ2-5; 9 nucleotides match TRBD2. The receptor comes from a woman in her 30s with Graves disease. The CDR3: CSASKGLAEETQYF. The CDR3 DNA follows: TGCAGTGCTAGTAAGGGACTAGCAGAAGAGACCCAGTACTTC.